Below, 10 T cell receptor beta chains from the same sample are listed, as sequenced in a study of radiotherapy plus CTLA-4 blockade in lung cancer. Generated by immunoSEQ multiplex PCR, the TCRdb table keeps only in-frame clones and is missing some. The sample records 40,000 to 60,000 clones, about 86% being singletons. The sample was peripheral blood, taken from a patient treated with radiotherapy plus ipilimumab. These receptors all stem from a human donor with non-small cell lung cancer that progressed on radiotherapy plus ipilimumab. Some clones in this sample may be carry-over from other donors' samples.

This chain joins TRBV5-1 and TRBJ2-1; TRBD2 aligns across 10 bases. Germline trimming cut 4 bases from V and 5 bases from J; bases unmatched to any gene: 9. Per germline, CDR1 SGHRS and CDR2 YFSETQ. The CDR3 consists of 16 residues. The CDR3 protein is CASSGGLAGAHNEQFF. CDR3 nucleotide sequence: TGCGCCAGCAGCGGGGGGCTAGCGGGGGCCCACAATGAGCAGTTCTTC.

The chain is built from TRBV5-4 and TRBJ1-1, with unresolved D. Germline-derived CDR1 and CDR2 are SGHNT and YYREEE (reference sequence). Trimming took off 4 bases at V and 7 bases at J, with 14 bases between the two ends. This CDR3 has 13 amino acids. CDR3 DNA: TGTGCCAGCAGCCCTCAGAATGGAGGTGAAGCTTTCTTT. It yields the protein CASSPQNGGEAFF. Full variable domain (missing parts from reference TRBV5-4 and TRBJ1-1): ETGVTQSPTHLIKTRGQQVTLRCSSQSGHNTVSWYQQALGQGPQFIFQYYREEENGRGNFPPRFSGLQFPNYSSELNVNALELDDSALYLCASSPQNGGEAFFGQGTRLTVV.

This clone was picked up one time. V and J are TRBV13 and TRBJ1-5; maybe TRBD1 (6 bases). V was trimmed by 5 bases and J by 5 bases, leaving 13 bases between them. Germline CDR1 reads PRHDT; CDR2 reads FYEKMQ (reference sequence). This CDR3 has 14 residues. The CDR3 nucleotides read TGTGCCAGCAGCCACGGAGCAGGGGATCAGCCCCAGCATTTT. Translated: CASSHGAGDQPQHF.

A note on this clone: A junction end diverges from the germline sequence, so it may reflect a read error. The chain uses TRBV11-2 and TRBJ1-4; D remains unclear. This CDR3 has 14 amino acids. The germline gives CDR1 SGHAT, CDR2 FQNNGV. The CDR3 region has the DNA TGTGCCAGCAGCCTCACCTTGACTAGTGAAAAACTGTTTTTT. It is translated as CASSLTLTSEKLFF.

The V gene is TRBV14, the J gene TRBJ2-2; 7 bases map to TRBD1. This CDR3 comprises 16 residues. Trimming removed 4 bases from V and 5 bases from J; junction bases left unmatched: 10. Germline V lookup: CDR1 SGHDN, CDR2 FVKESK. The CDR3 reads CASSPLTGLGTGELFF. CDR3 DNA sequence: TGTGCCAGCAGCCCTTTGACAGGGCTTGGTACCGGGGAGCTGTTTTTT. The whole variable domain, filled in from reference TRBV14 and TRBJ2-2, reads EAGVTQFPSHSVIEKGQTVTLRCDPISGHDNLYWYRRVMGKEIKFLLHFVKESKQDESGMPNNRFLAERTGGTYSTLKVQPAELEDSGVYFCASSPLTGLGTGELFFGEGSRLTVL.

The J gene is TRBJ1-5, the V gene TRBV6-6; possibly TRBD1 for D (6 bases). The CDR3 loop spans 16 amino acids. Trimming shortened V by 0 bases and J by 3 bases, and 12 bases separated the two germline ends. Germline V gene data show CDR1 as MNHNY and CDR2 as SVGAGI (reference sequence). CDR3 coding DNA: TGTGCCAGCAGTTACTCAGTCCGGGGGGCCAATCAGCCCCAGCATTTT. Amino acids: CASSYSVRGANQPQHF.

The chain employs TRBV10-3 and TRBJ2-7; 16 nucleotides match TRBD2. Unmatched junction bases numbered 5, after V lost 0 bases and J lost 6 bases. Germline CDR1 is ENHRY and CDR2 is SYGVKD. This CDR3 spans 17 amino acids. DNA of the CDR3: TGTGCCATCAGTGAGTCACCTGGGACTAGCGGGGGGGTCGAGCAGTACTTC. Its protein product is CAISESPGTSGGVEQYF.

The rearrangement links TRBV10-3 to TRBJ2-1, with TRBD2 identical over 7 bases. The CDR3 totals 16 residues. V shed 0 bases and J 3 bases; nucleotides not matched to a gene: 5. Germline lookup yields CDR1 ENHRY and CDR2 SYGVKD. The CDR3 DNA follows: TGTGCCATCAGTGAGTCTTTAGCGGGCCACTACAATGAGCAGTTCTTC. Its protein product is CAISESLAGHYNEQFF.

The gene calls are TRBV7-6 and TRBJ2-2; D might be TRBD2 (5 bases). The CDR3 runs 14 residues. The germline gives CDR1 SGHVS, CDR2 FNYEAQ. V lost 5 bases to trimming and J lost 3 bases, with 10 bases between them. CDR3 nucleotides: TGTGCCAGCAGCCCCAGGACTTACACCGGGGAGCTGTTTTTT. This codes for CASSPRTYTGELFF.

The rearrangement links TRBV30 to TRBJ2-5; D gene unclear. The length of the CDR3 is 15 residues. Germline V gene data show CDR1 as GTSNPN and CDR2 as SVGIG (reference sequence). The V gene lost 1 base and the J gene lost 1 base, with 13 bases spanning the gap. CDR3 residues: CAWSAGRRAQETQYF. The CDR3 bases are TGTGCCTGGAGTGCAGGTCGCAGAGCCCAAGAGACCCAGTACTTC.